Shown below are 2 T cell receptor beta chains from a single sample sequenced in a study of cytomegalovirus exposure and HLA in healthy donors. The PCR employed 60 Vbeta primers together with 13 Jbeta primers. The data were produced by immunoSEQ multiplex PCR, yet TCRdb's version contains in-frame clones alone and is incomplete. This table lists around 150,000 clones. The specimen was PBMCs. These receptors were collected from a woman aged 55-75 years in good health and CMV-seronegative.

The rearrangement uses TRBV19 and TRBJ1-4; maybe TRBD1 (6 bases). Germline CDR1 and CDR2: LNHDA and SQIVND (reference sequence). V dropped 4 bases and J dropped 6 bases, with 12 bases sitting between them. There are 14 residues in the CDR3. The CDR3 spells CASSRDRKDEKLFF. CDR3 bases: TGTGCCAGTAGTAGAGACAGGAAGGATGAAAAACTGTTTTTT.

The chain links TRBV5-5 to TRBJ2-7; D is perhaps TRBD1 (6 bases). The ends were cut back, 4 bases at V and 1 base at J, with 12 bases in the middle. CDR1 is SGHKS and CDR2 is YYEKEE in the germline V gene (reference sequence). The CDR3 has 14 residues. The CDR3 loop is CASSDLTGSYEQYF. The DNA of the CDR3 is TGTGCCAGCAGCGACTTGACAGGATCCTACGAGCAGTACTTC.